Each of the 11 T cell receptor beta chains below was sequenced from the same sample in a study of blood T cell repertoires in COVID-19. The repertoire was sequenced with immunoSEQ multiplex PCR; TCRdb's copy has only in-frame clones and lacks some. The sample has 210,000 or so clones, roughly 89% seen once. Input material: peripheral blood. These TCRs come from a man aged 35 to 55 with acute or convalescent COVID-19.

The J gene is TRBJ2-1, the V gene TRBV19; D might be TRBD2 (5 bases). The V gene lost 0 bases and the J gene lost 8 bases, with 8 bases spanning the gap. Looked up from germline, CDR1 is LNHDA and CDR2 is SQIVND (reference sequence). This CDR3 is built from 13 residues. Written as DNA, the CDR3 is TGTGCCAGTAGTATAGATAGGCGGGATGAGCAGTTCTTC. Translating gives CASSIDRRDEQFF.

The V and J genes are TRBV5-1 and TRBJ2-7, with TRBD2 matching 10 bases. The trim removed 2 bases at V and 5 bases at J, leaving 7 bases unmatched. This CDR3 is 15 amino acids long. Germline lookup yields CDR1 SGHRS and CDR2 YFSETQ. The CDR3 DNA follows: TGCGCCAGCAGCTTAGCGGGGGGGCTTACCCACGAGCAGTACTTC. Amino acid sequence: CASSLAGGLTHEQYF.

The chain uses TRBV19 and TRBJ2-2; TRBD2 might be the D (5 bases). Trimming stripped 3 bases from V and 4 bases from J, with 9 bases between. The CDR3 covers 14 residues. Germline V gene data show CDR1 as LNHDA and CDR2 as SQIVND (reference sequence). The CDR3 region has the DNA TGTGCCAGTAGTATCCCCGGGATCACCGGGGAGCTGTTTTTT. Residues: CASSIPGITGELFF.

CDR3 nucleotides: TGTGCCAGTAGTACAGGACCGGGGGGCACTGAAGCTTTCTTT. Translating gives CASSTGPGGTEAFF. The rearrangement uses TRBV19 and TRBJ1-1, with D tentatively TRBD1 (5 bases). This CDR3 is 14 amino acids long. Germline V gene data show CDR1 as LNHDA and CDR2 as SQIVND (reference sequence). The V and J ends lost 4 bases and 4 bases respectively, with 13 bases between them. The full variable domain, its missing parts supplied by reference TRBV19 and TRBJ1-1, is DGGITQSPKYLFRKEGQNVTLSCEQNLNHDAMYWYRQDPGQGLRLIYYSQIVNDFQKGDIAEGYSVSREKKESFPLTVTSAQKNPTAFYLCASSTGPGGTEAFFGQGTRLTVV.

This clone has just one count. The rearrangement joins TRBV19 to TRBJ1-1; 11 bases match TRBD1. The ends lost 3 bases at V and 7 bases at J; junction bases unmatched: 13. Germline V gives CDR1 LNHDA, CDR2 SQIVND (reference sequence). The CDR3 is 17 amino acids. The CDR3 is CASSIRTGGLRDYEAFF. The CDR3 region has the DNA TGTGCCAGTAGTATCAGGACAGGGGGCTTGAGAGATTATGAAGCTTTCTTT.

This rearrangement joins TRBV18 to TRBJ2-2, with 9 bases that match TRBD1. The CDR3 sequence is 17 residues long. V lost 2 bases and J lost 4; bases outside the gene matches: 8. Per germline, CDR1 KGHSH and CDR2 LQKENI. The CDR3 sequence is CASSPSPHRGPTGELFF. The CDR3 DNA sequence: TGTGCCAGCTCACCATCCCCCCACAGGGGGCCCACCGGGGAGCTGTTTTTT. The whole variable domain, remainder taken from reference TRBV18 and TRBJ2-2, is NAGVMQNPRHLVRRRGQEARLRCSPMKGHSHVYWYRQLPEEGLKFMVYLQKENIIDESGMPKERFSAEFPKEGPSILRIQQVVRGDSAAYFCASSPSPHRGPTGELFFGEGSRLTVL.

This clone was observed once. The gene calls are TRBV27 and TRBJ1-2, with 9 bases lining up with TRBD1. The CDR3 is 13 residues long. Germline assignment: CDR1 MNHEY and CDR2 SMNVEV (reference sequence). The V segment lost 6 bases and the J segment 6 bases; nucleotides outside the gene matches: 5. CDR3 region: CASSLGTGNGYTF. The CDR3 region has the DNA TGTGCCAGCAGCCTGGGGACAGGGAATGGCTACACCTTC.

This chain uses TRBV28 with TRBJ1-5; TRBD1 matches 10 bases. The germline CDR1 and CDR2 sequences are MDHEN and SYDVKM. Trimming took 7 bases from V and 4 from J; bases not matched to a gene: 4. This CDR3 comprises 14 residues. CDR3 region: CASTDRGLNQPQHF. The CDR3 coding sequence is TGTGCCAGCACGGACAGGGGGTTGAATCAGCCCCAGCATTTT.

CDR3 loop: CASSLARGNTYF. The CDR3 DNA reads TGTGCCAGCAGTTTAGCCCGGGGGAATACATATTTT. V is TRBV12-3 or TRBV12-4 and J is TRBJ1-3; a weak D match, TRBD1 (5 bases). The CDR3 covers 12 residues. V lost 0 bases and J 15 bases, leaving 12 bases between the germline ends.

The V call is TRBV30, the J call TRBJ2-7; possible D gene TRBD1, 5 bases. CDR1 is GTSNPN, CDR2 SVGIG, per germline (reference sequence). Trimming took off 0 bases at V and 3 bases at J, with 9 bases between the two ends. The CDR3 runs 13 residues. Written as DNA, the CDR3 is TGTGCCTGGAGTGTTGGGGCGCGCTACGAGCAGTACTTC. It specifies CAWSVGARYEQYF.

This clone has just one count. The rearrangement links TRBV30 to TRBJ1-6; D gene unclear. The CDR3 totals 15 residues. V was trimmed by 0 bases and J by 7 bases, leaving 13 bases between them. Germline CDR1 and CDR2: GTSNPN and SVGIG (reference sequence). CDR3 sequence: CAWSVQRAGNSPLHF. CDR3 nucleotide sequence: TGTGCCTGGAGTGTACAGAGGGCAGGAAATTCACCCCTCCACTTT.